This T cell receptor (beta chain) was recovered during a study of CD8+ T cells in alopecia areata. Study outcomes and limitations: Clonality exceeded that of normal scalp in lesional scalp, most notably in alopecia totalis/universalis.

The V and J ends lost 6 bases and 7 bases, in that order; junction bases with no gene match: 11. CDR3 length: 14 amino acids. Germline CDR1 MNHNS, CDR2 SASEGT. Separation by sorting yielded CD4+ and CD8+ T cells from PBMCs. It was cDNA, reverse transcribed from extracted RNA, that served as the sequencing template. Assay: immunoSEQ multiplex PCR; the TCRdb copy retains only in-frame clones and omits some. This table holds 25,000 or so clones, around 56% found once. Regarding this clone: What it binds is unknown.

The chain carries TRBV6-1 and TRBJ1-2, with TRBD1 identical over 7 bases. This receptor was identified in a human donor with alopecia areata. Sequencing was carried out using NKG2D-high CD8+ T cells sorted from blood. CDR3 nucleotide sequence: TGTGCCAGCAGAAGGACAGGACCACTCGCTGGCTACACCTTC. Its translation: CASRRTGPLAGYTF.